A selection of T cell receptor beta chains follows, all from one sample in a study of blood T cell repertoires in COVID-19. Clones were read by immunoSEQ multiplex PCR, and TCRdb kept only the in-frame ones, dropping some. The sample records roughly 150,000 clones, approximately 80% being singletons. The material sequenced was peripheral blood. These receptors were taken from a man aged 55-75 years who had recovered from COVID-19. The conserved cysteine and the conserved F or W are not part of the CDR3 here. Fields, in order: V gene, J gene, D gene, CDR3 protein. The D gene is left open where the match is weak.

TRBV11-2	TRBJ2-2	NA	ASSPYRNTGELF
TRBV19	TRBJ1-1	NA	ASSRLGRRTEAF
TRBV11-2	TRBJ2-3	NA	ASSPIVDTQY
TRBV27	TRBJ2-7	TRBD1	ASSGTGRTGEQY
TRBV6-2/TRBV6-3	TRBJ2-6	TRBD1	ASSSMTGLTGANVLT
TRBV25-1	TRBJ1-2	NA	ASSESDYGYT
TRBV19	TRBJ1-5	TRBD1	ASKRDRVGGVGGQPQH
TRBV7-9	TRBJ2-7	NA	ASSLGASYEQY
TRBV3-1/TRBV3-2	TRBJ2-3	TRBD2	ASRGTSGFTDTQY
TRBV28	TRBJ1-5	TRBD1	ASSPWTGNQPQH
TRBV6-5	TRBJ1-5	TRBD1	ASRVQGWQPQH
TRBV19	TRBJ2-1	TRBD1	ASGQGATYNEQF
TRBV12-1	TRBJ1-2	NA	ASSFERTYWGYT
TRBV5-8	TRBJ2-5	NA	ASSLVQETQY
TRBV2	TRBJ1-5	NA	ASSSNNQPQH
TRBV30	TRBJ1-4	NA	AWTPPGTTNEKLF
TRBV9	TRBJ1-4	NA	ASSVGSGEKLF
TRBV7-2	TRBJ2-1	NA	ASSSWTSPPYYEQF
TRBV7-2	TRBJ1-1	TRBD1	ASSPGTGEAF
TRBV3-1/TRBV3-2	TRBJ2-1	NA	ASSQPWETSEQF
TRBV6-2/TRBV6-3	TRBJ2-5	TRBD2	ASSLAGVWETQY
TRBV7-9	TRBJ2-1	TRBD1	ASSARDRVRGQF
TRBV3-1/TRBV3-2	TRBJ1-4	NA	ASSQVYSVSTNEKLF
TRBV7-8	TRBJ2-2	NA	ASSAGVERFRELF
TRBV3-1/TRBV3-2	TRBJ2-1	TRBD1	ASSQDFGAGQGYNEQF
TRBV28	TRBJ1-2	NA	ASSWGDNYGYT
TRBV5-5	TRBJ1-1	NA	ASSTRSGTEAF
TRBV7-8	TRBJ1-3	TRBD1	ASSPGTAGNTIY
TRBV6-2/TRBV6-3	TRBJ1-5	NA	ASSPWVRGNQPQH
TRBV5-4	TRBJ1-1	NA	ASSPSVNTEAF
TRBV4-2	TRBJ2-7	NA	ASSQAGARYEQY
TRBV18	TRBJ2-7	NA	ASSPPSGGGHEQY
TRBV5-4	TRBJ2-3	NA	ASSPGGPTGADTQY
TRBV12-3/TRBV12-4	TRBJ2-1	NA	ASSYPGQGEQF
TRBV7-2	TRBJ1-2	NA	ASSQQAGTSLGGYGYT
TRBV28	TRBJ2-3	NA	ASSLLESTDTQY
TRBV7-2	TRBJ2-5	TRBD1	ASSFNWDRTFQETQY
TRBV3-1/TRBV3-2	TRBJ2-1	NA	ASRALRGGEQF